The next 22 T cell receptor beta chains were all read from a single sample in a study of blood T cell repertoires in COVID-19. Assay: immunoSEQ multiplex PCR; the TCRdb copy retains only in-frame clones and omits some. The sample yields fewer than 110,000 clones, roughly 88% seen once. Sequences were obtained from peripheral blood. The receptors were sampled from a human donor in a cohort sampled during active COVID-19.

This clone was recorded only once. The chain couples TRBV5-6 to TRBJ1-6, with no clear D. The CDR3 is made up of 13 amino acids. Looked up from germline, CDR1 is SGHDT and CDR2 is YYEEEE. Trimming cost V 0 bases and J 8 bases, with 6 bases left between them. The CDR3, as DNA: TGTGCCAGCAGCTTGGGTGGCTATTCACCCCTCCACTTT. The encoded protein is CASSLGGYSPLHF. The variable domain in full, with the rest retrieved from reference TRBV5-6 and TRBJ1-6, is DAGVTQSPTHLIKTRGQQVTLRCSPKSGHDTVSWYQQALGQGPQFIFQYYEEEERQRGNFPDRFSGHQFPNYSSELNVNALLLGDSALYLCASSLGGYSPLHFGNGTRLTVT.

The V gene is TRBV9, the J gene TRBJ2-7; 7 nucleotides agree with TRBD1. The CDR3 consists of 14 residues. Germline assignment: CDR1 SGDLS and CDR2 YYNGEE. V trimming: 2 bases; J trimming: 3 bases; junction bases outside the gene matches: 5. The CDR3 nucleotides are TGTGCCAGCAGCGTCGGGACAGACTACTACGAGCAGTACTTC. Amino acids: CASSVGTDYYEQYF.

As for this clone: Other DNA sequences within the sample encode an identical CDR3. The rearrangement joins TRBV10-3 to TRBJ2-3, with D maybe TRBD2 (6 bases). V was pared by 6 bases and J by 0 bases, with 7 bases between. The CDR3 sequence is 13 residues long. CDR1 ENHRY and CDR2 SYGVKD come from the germline V gene. CDR3 sequence (DNA): TGTGCCATCAGGAGCGGGAGCACAGATACGCAGTATTTT. Protein product: CAIRSGSTDTQYF.

This clone was counted a single time. The V and J genes are TRBV6-1 and TRBJ2-7; 7 bases map to TRBD2. V was clipped by 2 bases and J by 0 bases; unmatched bases: 7. The germline V gene has CDR1 MNHNS and CDR2 SASEGT. The CDR3 is 16 residues long. This CDR3 reads CASSEFERGGSYEQYF. DNA for the CDR3: TGTGCCAGCAGTGAATTCGAGCGGGGTGGCTCCTACGAGCAGTACTTC.

This clone was counted between two and nine times. The V call is TRBV11-2, the J call TRBJ1-2, with D unresolved. The ends were cut back, 5 bases at V and 5 bases at J, with 24 bases in the middle. Germline assignment: CDR1 SGHAT and CDR2 FQNNGV. The CDR3 sequence is 17 residues long. As DNA, the CDR3 is TGTGCCAGCAGCCCTACCTTAGAAGCAGGTCCTTATTATGGCTACACCTTC. This encodes CASSPTLEAGPYYGYTF.

The V call is TRBV3-1 (or the pseudogene TRBV3-2), the J call TRBJ2-1, with D unclear. CDR3 length: 13 residues. The germline gives CDR1 LGHDT, CDR2 YNNKEL (reference sequence). The V and J ends lost 0 bases and 9 bases respectively, with 9 bases between them. CDR3 residues: CASSQDFGFEQFF. CDR3 nucleotides: TGTGCCAGCAGCCAAGATTTCGGGTTTGAGCAGTTCTTC.

This chain connects TRBV5-1 to TRBJ1-2; D is ambiguous. The length of the CDR3 is 13 residues. V lost 1 base to trimming and J lost 4 bases, with 8 bases between them. Germline CDR1 reads SGHRS; CDR2 reads YFSETQ. CDR3 region: CASSLTSAYGYTF. CDR3 in DNA: TGCGCCAGCAGCTTGACCAGCGCCTATGGCTACACCTTC.

The V call is TRBV5-1, the J call TRBJ2-2; the D gene is possibly TRBD1 (5 bases). Trimming took 3 bases from V and 0 from J, leaving 6 bases between them. The CDR3 contains 14 residues. The germline CDR1 and CDR2 sequences are SGHRS and YFSETQ. CDR3 sequence (DNA): TGCGCCAGCAGCTCGACAGCGAACACCGGGGAGCTGTTTTTT. It codes for CASSSTANTGELFF.

This clone came up a few times. The V gene is TRBV5-4, the J gene TRBJ1-3; TRBD1 is a possible D gene (5 bases). V lost 3 bases to trimming and J lost 8 bases, with 21 bases between them. Germline-derived CDR1 and CDR2 are SGHNT and YYREEE (reference sequence). This CDR3 has 16 residues. The CDR3 region is CASSWLPTELVDTIYF. In DNA, the CDR3 is TGTGCCAGCAGCTGGCTACCGACAGAGTTGGTGGACACCATATATTTT.

The chain employs TRBV27 and TRBJ1-2; 8 bases align to TRBD1. CDR1 MNHEY and CDR2 SMNVEV come from the germline V gene (reference sequence). The CDR3 consists of 14 residues. With 5 bases clipped from V and 4 bases from J, the junction kept 6 bases outside the gene matches. The CDR3 loop is CASSPTGTGYGYTF. The CDR3 DNA reads TGTGCCAGCAGTCCCACCGGGACAGGCTATGGCTACACCTTC.

This CDR3 is CASTGRGRSIYEQYF. DNA for the CDR3: TGTGCCAGTACTGGGCGAGGGCGCAGTATTTACGAGCAGTACTTC. The V and J genes are TRBV28 and TRBJ2-7; tentatively, D is TRBD2 (5 bases). V lost 9 bases to trimming and J lost 4 bases, with 22 bases between them. The germline V gene encodes CDR1 MDHEN and CDR2 SYDVKM. There are 15 residues in the CDR3. Full variable domain (missing parts from reference TRBV28 and TRBJ2-7): DVKVTQSSRYLVKRTGEKVFLECVQDMDHENMFWYRQDPGLGLRLIYFSYDVKMKEKGDIPEGYSVSREKKERFSLILESASTNQTSMYLCASTGRGRSIYEQYFGPGTRLTVT.

The J gene is TRBJ1-1, the V gene TRBV5-1, with D perhaps matching TRBD1 (5 bases). V was cut by 0 bases and J by 4 bases, with 13 bases left in between. Germline V lookup: CDR1 SGHRS, CDR2 YFSETQ. The CDR3 loop spans 15 amino acids. CDR3: CASSLVGGGSTEAFF. Written as DNA, the CDR3 is TGCGCCAGCAGCTTGGTTGGGGGAGGGAGCACTGAAGCTTTCTTT.

This chain links TRBV11-2 with TRBJ2-3; the match to TRBD2 covers 9 bases. Germline CDR1 is SGHAT and CDR2 is FQNNGV. The junction had 5 bases not matched to a gene; V was cut back by 3 bases and J by 4 bases. This CDR3 has 15 residues. The CDR3 region is CASSFASGISDTQYF. The CDR3 DNA sequence: TGTGCCAGCAGCTTTGCTAGCGGGATCTCAGATACGCAGTATTTT.

The gene calls are TRBV6-6 and TRBJ1-2; tentative D call: TRBD1 (6 bases). Germline V gene lookup returns CDR1 MNHNY and CDR2 SVGAGI (reference sequence). V shed 8 bases and J shed 6 bases, with 25 bases lying between them. This CDR3 spans 16 amino acids. CDR3 nucleotide sequence: TGTGCCAGCGGTCACAGGGTACGCCCCAGCAGGAATGGCTACACCTTC. It is translated as CASGHRVRPSRNGYTF.

In this sample, this clone turned up a few times. The chain recombines TRBV7-9 with TRBJ2-2, with no clear D. Germline CDR1 reads SEHNR; CDR2 reads FQNEAQ (reference sequence). This CDR3 is built from 16 residues. V was cut by 5 bases and J by 0 bases, with 13 bases left in between. The CDR3 protein is CASSPWRPTNTGELFF. In nucleotides, the CDR3 is TGTGCCAGCAGCCCATGGCGGCCGACGAACACCGGGGAGCTGTTTTTT.

The chain joins TRBV28 to TRBJ2-3, with D perhaps matching TRBD1 (7 bases). The CDR3 sequence is 13 residues long. V shed 8 bases and J shed 2 bases, with 11 bases lying between them. CDR1 and CDR2 from the germline V gene are MDHEN and SYDVKM. Here the CDR3 reads CASARGDTDTQYF. Written as DNA, the CDR3 is TGTGCCAGCGCCAGGGGGGACACAGATACGCAGTATTTT.

V usage is TRBV19 and J usage is TRBJ2-5; D call uncertain. Germline V gives CDR1 LNHDA, CDR2 SQIVND (reference sequence). The CDR3 runs to 13 residues. V was clipped by 3 bases and J by 1 base, with 6 bases between them. As DNA, the CDR3 is TGTGCCAGTAGTATTGTAGTCCAAGAGACCCAGTACTTC. It translates to CASSIVVQETQYF. Full variable domain (missing parts from reference TRBV19 and TRBJ2-5): DGGITQSPKYLFRKEGQNVTLSCEQNLNHDAMYWYRQDPGQGLRLIYYSQIVNDFQKGDIAEGYSVSREKKESFPLTVTSAQKNPTAFYLCASSIVVQETQYFGPGTRLLVL.

The genes are TRBV3-1 (or the pseudogene TRBV3-2) and TRBJ2-7; 8 nucleotides align to TRBD2. There are 15 residues in the CDR3. Germline values: CDR1 LGHDT, CDR2 YNNKEL (reference sequence). The J segment lost 4 bases and the V segment lost 1 base, leaving 6 bases of the junction unmatched. The CDR3 loop reads CASSQGSGSFYEQYF. CDR3 DNA sequence: TGTGCCAGCAGCCAAGGAAGCGGGAGTTTTTACGAGCAGTACTTC.

The DNA of the CDR3 is TGTGCCAGCAGTTACCCAGGGTCCAACACCATATATTTT. Amino acid sequence: CASSYPGSNTIYF. J is TRBJ1-3 and V is TRBV6-6; D might be TRBD1 (5 bases). This CDR3 comprises 13 residues. Germline V gives CDR1 MNHNY, CDR2 SVGAGI (reference sequence). V was cut by 2 bases and J by 7 bases, with 9 bases left in between.

The table lists this clone with a few counts. This rearrangement joins TRBV5-1 to TRBJ1-2, with no clear D. This CDR3 spans 15 amino acids. Trimming cost V 1 base and J 4 bases, with 14 bases left between them. Per germline, CDR1 SGHRS and CDR2 YFSETQ. The CDR3 nucleotides are TGCGCCAGCAGCTTGTCGGCCCTAAGAGGCTATGGCTACACCTTC. This gives the protein CASSLSALRGYGYTF.

This rearrangement joins TRBV18 to TRBJ2-1, with TRBD1 identical over 8 bases. The CDR3 totals 14 residues. Germline assignment: CDR1 KGHSH and CDR2 LQKENI. With V trimmed by 4 bases and J by 6 bases, 5 bases remained unmatched. The CDR3 region is CASSLITGGNEQFF. In DNA, the CDR3 is TGTGCCAGCTCACTAATCACAGGGGGCAATGAGCAGTTCTTC.

The J gene is TRBJ2-3, the V gene TRBV5-4; 12 bases are shared with TRBD1. Germline-derived CDR1 and CDR2 are SGHNT and YYREEE (reference sequence). CDR3 length equals 18 residues. The J segment lost 4 bases and the V segment lost 4 bases, leaving 13 bases of the junction unmatched. This CDR3 is CASSLRVVGQGAADTQYF. CDR3 sequence (DNA): TGTGCCAGCAGCCTAAGAGTCGTGGGACAGGGGGCTGCAGATACGCAGTATTTT.